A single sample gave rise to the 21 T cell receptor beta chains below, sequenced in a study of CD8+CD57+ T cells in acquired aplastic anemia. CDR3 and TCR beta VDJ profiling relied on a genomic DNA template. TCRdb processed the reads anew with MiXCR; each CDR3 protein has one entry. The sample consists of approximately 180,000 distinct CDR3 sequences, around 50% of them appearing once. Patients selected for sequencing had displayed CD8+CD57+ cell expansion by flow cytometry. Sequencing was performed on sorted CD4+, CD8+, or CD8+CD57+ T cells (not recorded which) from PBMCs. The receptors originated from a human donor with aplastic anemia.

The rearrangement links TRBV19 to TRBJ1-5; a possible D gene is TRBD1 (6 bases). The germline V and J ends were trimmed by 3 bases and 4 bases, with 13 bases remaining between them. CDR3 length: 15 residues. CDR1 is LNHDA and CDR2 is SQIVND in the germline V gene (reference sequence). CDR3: CASSMMTGVNQPQHF. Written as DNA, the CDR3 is TGTGCCAGTAGTATGATGACAGGCGTAAATCAGCCCCAGCATTTT.

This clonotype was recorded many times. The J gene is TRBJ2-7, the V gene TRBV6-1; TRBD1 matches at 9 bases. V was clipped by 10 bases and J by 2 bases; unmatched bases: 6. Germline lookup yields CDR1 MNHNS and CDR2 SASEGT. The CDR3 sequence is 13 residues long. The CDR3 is CATDRGRPYEQYF. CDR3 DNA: TGTGCCACTGACAGGGGGAGGCCCTACGAGCAGTACTTC.

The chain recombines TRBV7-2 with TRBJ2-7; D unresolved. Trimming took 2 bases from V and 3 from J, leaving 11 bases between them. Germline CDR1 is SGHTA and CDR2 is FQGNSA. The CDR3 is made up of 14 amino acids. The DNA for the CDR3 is TGTGCCAGCAGCTTATATGGGATTGTCTACGAGCAGTACTTC. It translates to CASSLYGIVYEQYF.

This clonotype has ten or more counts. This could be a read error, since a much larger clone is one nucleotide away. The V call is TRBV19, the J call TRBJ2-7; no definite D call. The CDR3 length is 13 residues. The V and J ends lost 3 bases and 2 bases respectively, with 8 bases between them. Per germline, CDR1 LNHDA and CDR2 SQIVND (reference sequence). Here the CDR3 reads CASSIGRAYEQYF. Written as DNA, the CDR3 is TGTGCCAGTAGTATTGGTCGGGCCTACGAGCAGTACTTC.

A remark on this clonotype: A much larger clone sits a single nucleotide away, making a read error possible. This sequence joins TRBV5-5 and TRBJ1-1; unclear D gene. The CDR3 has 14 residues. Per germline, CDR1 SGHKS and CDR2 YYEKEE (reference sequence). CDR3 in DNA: TGTGCCAACAGCCCGGTGGAGGGCCCCACTGAAGCTTTCTTT. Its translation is CANSPVEGPTEAFF.

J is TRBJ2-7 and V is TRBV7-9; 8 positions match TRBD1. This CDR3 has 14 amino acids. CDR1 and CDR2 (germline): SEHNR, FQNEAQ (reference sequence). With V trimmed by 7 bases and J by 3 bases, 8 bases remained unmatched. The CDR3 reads CASIPGTGYYEQYF. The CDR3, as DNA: TGTGCCAGCATCCCCGGGACAGGTTACTACGAGCAGTACTTC.

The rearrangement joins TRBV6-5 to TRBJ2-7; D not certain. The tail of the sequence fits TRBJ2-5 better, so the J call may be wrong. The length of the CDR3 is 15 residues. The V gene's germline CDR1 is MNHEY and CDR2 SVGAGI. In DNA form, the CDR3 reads TGTGCCAGCAGTTACACCGGACCCAGGACGGAGACCCAGTACTTC. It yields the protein CASSYTGPRTETQYF.

The chain's CDR3 is CASSVPGSGYTF. For the CDR3, the DNA is TGTGCCAGCAGCGTTCCAGGGAGCGGCTACACCTTC. This chain uses TRBV7-9 with TRBJ1-2; D is perhaps TRBD1 (5 bases). This CDR3 has 12 residues. V lost 5 bases and J 8 bases, leaving 12 bases between the germline ends. Germline lookup yields CDR1 SEHNR and CDR2 FQNEAQ (reference sequence).

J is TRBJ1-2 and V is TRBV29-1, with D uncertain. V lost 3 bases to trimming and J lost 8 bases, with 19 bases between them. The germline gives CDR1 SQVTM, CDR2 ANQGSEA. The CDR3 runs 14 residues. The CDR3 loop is CSVDPVGVIWGYTF. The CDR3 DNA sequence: TGCAGCGTTGACCCCGTAGGCGTGATTTGGGGCTACACCTTC. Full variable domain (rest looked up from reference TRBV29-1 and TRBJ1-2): SAVISQKPSRDICQRGTSLTIQCQVDSQVTMMFWYRQQPGQSLTLIATANQGSEATYESGFVIDKFPISRPNLTFSTLTVSNMSPEDSSIYLCSVDPVGVIWGYTFGSGTRLTVV.

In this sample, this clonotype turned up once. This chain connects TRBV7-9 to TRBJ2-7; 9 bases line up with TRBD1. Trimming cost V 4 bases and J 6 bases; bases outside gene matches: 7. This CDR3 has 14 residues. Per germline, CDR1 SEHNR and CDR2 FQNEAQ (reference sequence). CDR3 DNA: TGTGCCAGCAGCTGGACAGGGGCGAAGGGCGAGCAGTACTTC. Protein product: CASSWTGAKGEQYF.

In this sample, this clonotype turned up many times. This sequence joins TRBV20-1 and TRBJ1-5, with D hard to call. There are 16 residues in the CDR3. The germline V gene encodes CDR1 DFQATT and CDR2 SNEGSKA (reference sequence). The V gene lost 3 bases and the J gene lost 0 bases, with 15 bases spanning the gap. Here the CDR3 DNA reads TGCAGTGCTAGGATCCTCGGACTACGTAGCAATCAGCCCCAGCATTTT. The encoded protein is CSARILGLRSNQPQHF.

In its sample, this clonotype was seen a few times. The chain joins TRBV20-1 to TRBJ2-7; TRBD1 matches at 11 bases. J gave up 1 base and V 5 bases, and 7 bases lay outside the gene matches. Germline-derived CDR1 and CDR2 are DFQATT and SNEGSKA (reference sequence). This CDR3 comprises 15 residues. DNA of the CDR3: TGCAGTGCTGAGACGGGGACAGGGGGGTCCTACGAGCAGTACTTC. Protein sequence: CSAETGTGGSYEQYF.

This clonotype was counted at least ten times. As DNA, the CDR3 is TGTGCCATCAGTGAGGCCAGGGAGGGATACTATGGCTACACCTTC. It translates to CAISEAREGYYGYTF. The rearrangement uses TRBV10-3 and TRBJ1-2, with TRBD1 as a possible D gene (5 bases). Trimming took 2 bases from V and 3 from J, leaving 13 bases between them. This CDR3 has 15 residues. The germline CDR1 and CDR2 sequences are ENHRY and SYGVKD.

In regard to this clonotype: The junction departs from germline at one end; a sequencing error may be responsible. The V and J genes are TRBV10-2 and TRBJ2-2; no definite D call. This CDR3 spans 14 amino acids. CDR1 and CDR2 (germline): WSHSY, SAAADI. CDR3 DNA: TGTGCCAGCAGCCAATCCACCTTGGCCGGGGAGCTGTTTTTT. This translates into CASSQSTLAGELFF.

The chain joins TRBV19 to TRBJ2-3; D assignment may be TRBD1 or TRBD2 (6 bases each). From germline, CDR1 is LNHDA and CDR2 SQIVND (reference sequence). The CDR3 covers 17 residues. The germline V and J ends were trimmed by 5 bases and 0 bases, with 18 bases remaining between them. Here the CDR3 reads CASSWGPGTSSTDTQYF. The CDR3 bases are TGTGCCAGTAGTTGGGGGCCGGGGACTTCTAGCACAGATACGCAGTATTTT.

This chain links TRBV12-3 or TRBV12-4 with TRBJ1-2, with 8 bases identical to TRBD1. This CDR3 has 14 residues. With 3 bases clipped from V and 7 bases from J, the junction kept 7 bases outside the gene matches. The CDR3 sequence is CASSFGQGGGGYTF. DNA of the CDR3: TGTGCCAGCAGTTTCGGACAGGGAGGAGGTGGCTACACCTTC.

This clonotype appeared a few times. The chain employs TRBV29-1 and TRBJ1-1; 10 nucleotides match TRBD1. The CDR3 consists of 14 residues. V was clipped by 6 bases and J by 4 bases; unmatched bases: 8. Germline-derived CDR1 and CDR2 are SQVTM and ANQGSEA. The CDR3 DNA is TGCAGCGTCGACGACAGGGGGCAAGGCACTGAAGCTTTCTTT. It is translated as CSVDDRGQGTEAFF. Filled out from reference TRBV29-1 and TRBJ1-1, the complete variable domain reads SAVISQKPSRDICQRGTSLTIQCQVDSQVTMMFWYRQQPGQSLTLIATANQGSEATYESGFVIDKFPISRPNLTFSTLTVSNMSPEDSSIYLCSVDDRGQGTEAFFGQGTRLTVV.

Written as DNA, the CDR3 is TGTGCCAGCAGCTTGGATCTGACACCCGTGAACGAGCAGTACTTC. Its protein product is CASSLDLTPVNEQYF. The J gene is TRBJ2-7, the V gene TRBV2; D gene ambiguous. V was trimmed by 6 bases and J by 5 bases, leaving 20 bases between them. The CDR3 extends over 15 amino acids. Germline V CDR1 and CDR2: SNHLY, FYNNEI. Variable domain in full (rest from reference TRBV2 and TRBJ2-7): EPEVTQTPSHQVTQMGQEVILRCVPISNHLYFYWYRQILGQKVEFLVSFYNNEISEKSEIFDDQFSVERPDGSNFTLKIRSTKLEDSAMYFCASSLDLTPVNEQYFGPGTRLTVT.

The CDR3 is CASSEFPDEKLFF. The DNA of the CDR3 is TGTGCCAGCAGTGAGTTCCCAGACGAAAAACTGTTTTTT. The V and J genes are TRBV2 and TRBJ1-4; D gene uncertain. The CDR3 sequence is 13 residues long. Germline V gene data show CDR1 as SNHLY and CDR2 as FYNNEI. The V and J ends lost 3 bases and 8 bases respectively, with 10 bases between them.

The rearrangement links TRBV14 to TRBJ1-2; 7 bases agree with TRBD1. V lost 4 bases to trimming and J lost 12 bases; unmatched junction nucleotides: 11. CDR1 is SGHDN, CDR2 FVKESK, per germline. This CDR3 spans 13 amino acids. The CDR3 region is CASSLDSVGGDTF. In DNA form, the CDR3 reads TGTGCCAGCAGCCTCGACAGTGTAGGGGGCGACACCTTC.

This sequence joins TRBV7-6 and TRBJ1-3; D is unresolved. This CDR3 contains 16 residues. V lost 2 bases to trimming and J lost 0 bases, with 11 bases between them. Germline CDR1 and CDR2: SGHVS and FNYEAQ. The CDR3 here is CASSLRLGSSGNTIYF. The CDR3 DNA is TGTGCCAGCAGCTTACGACTGGGGAGCTCTGGAAACACCATATATTTT.